These 16 T cell receptor beta chains share one sample of origin, sequenced in a study of identical twins. TCRdb used MiXCR to reprocess the 5' RACE reads, holding one entry per CDR3 protein. The top ten hold around 40% of the sample, which has about 190,000 distinct CDR3 sequences, around a sixth seen once. The sample was also linked to a second study, of T cells expressing NK-cell markers.

The sample taken for sequencing was CD8+ T cells sorted from blood. The receptors originated from a woman between 18 and 29 years old in good health.

In this sample, this clonotype turned up a few times. CDR3 loop: CAISEDLEETQYF. CDR3 nucleotides: TGTGCCATCAGTGAGGACCTTGAAGAGACCCAGTACTTC. The gene calls are TRBV10-3 and TRBJ2-5, with D hard to call. Germline V lookup: CDR1 ENHRY, CDR2 SYGVKD. The V end was cut by 2 bases, the J end by 3 bases, with 7 bases between. This CDR3 comprises 13 residues.

This rearrangement joins TRBV12-3 or TRBV12-4 to TRBJ2-3, with 8 positions matching TRBD2. The CDR3 has 12 residues. The CDR3 nucleotides read TGTCTCGAGACTAGCGCCACAGATACGCAGTATTTT. As protein: CLETSATDTQYF.

This clonotype was counted between two and nine times. The gene calls are TRBV9 and TRBJ1-5; D gene ambiguous. V lost 2 bases, J lost 7 bases, and 10 bases lay in between. Looked up from germline, CDR1 is SGDLS and CDR2 is YYNGEE. The CDR3 has 13 amino acids. CDR3 amino acids: CASSVFPGQPQHF. DNA for the CDR3: TGTGCCAGCAGCGTCTTCCCCGGGCAGCCCCAGCATTTT. Filled out from reference TRBV9 and TRBJ1-5, the complete variable domain reads DSGVTQTPKHLITATGQRVTLRCSPRSGDLSVYWYQQSLDQGLQFLIQYYNGEERAKGNILERFSAQQFPDLHSELNLSSLELGDSALYFCASSVFPGQPQHFGDGTRLSIL.

The rearrangement links TRBV9 to TRBJ2-7; D is possibly TRBD1 (6 bases). Germline V gives CDR1 SGDLS, CDR2 YYNGEE. The CDR3 covers 13 residues. V was pared by 0 bases and J by 7 bases, with 11 bases between. CDR3 protein: CASSVGDNTEQYF. DNA of the CDR3: TGTGCCAGCAGCGTAGGGGACAACACGGAGCAGTACTTC.

The V call is TRBV12-3 or TRBV12-4, the J call TRBJ1-1; 8 bases map to TRBD1. This CDR3 has 15 amino acids. J was trimmed by 4 bases and V by 6 bases; bases with no gene match: 10. The CDR3 DNA reads as TGTGCCAGCAGATCTCCAGGGGGCGTCTTCACTGAAGCTTTCTTT. This codes for CASRSPGGVFTEAFF.

The CDR3 reads CASSDEGGLALYEQYF. The CDR3 DNA is TGCGCCAGCAGTGATGAGGGGGGACTAGCGCTTTACGAGCAGTACTTC. The rearrangement uses TRBV10-2 and TRBJ2-7; TRBD2 agrees at 10 bases. Germline trimming cut 3 bases from V and 4 bases from J; bases unmatched to any gene: 9. CDR3 length: 16 amino acids. Germline-derived CDR1 and CDR2 are WSHSY and SAAADI.

This clonotype turned up a few times. The J gene is TRBJ2-2, the V gene TRBV9; possible D gene TRBD2, 5 bases. V gave up 0 bases and J gave up 0 bases, with 9 bases separating them. The CDR3 sequence is 16 residues long. Germline assignment: CDR1 SGDLS and CDR2 YYNGEE. Written as DNA, the CDR3 is TGTGCCAGCAGCGTAGTGGAGCGGACGAACACCGGGGAGCTGTTTTTT. It translates to CASSVVERTNTGELFF.

This clonotype showed up just a few times. The chain recombines TRBV20-1 with TRBJ2-1; 12 bases match TRBD2. Trimming took 6 bases from V and 4 from J; bases not matched to a gene: 4. Germline CDR1 reads DFQATT; CDR2 reads SNEGSKA (reference sequence). This CDR3 has 14 residues. The CDR3 DNA follows: TGCAGTGCCCCGACTAGCGGGGGTTACAATGAGCAGTTCTTC. It translates to CSAPTSGGYNEQFF.

This chain joins TRBV6-1 and TRBJ2-7, with TRBD2 identical over 11 bases. The ends lost 7 bases at V and 2 bases at J; junction bases unmatched: 7. The CDR3 extends over 15 amino acids. Germline V lookup: CDR1 MNHNS, CDR2 SASEGT. CDR3 in amino acids: CASTSVTSGAYEQYF. The CDR3 coding sequence is TGTGCCAGCACCTCCGTGACTAGCGGGGCCTACGAGCAGTACTTC.

This chain uses TRBV20-1 with TRBJ2-7; TRBD1 might be the D (6 bases). Trimming left V 6 bases short and J 3 bases short, with 24 bases between. Per germline, CDR1 DFQATT and CDR2 SNEGSKA (reference sequence). The CDR3 length is 16 residues. CDR3 nucleotide sequence: TGCAGTGCCGCAGACTTAAACGGGACACACCTCTACGAGCAGTACTTC. Its translation is CSAADLNGTHLYEQYF.

There are a few counts of this clonotype. The chain carries TRBV11-3 and TRBJ1-1; D gene ambiguous. V was cut by 5 bases and J by 0 bases, with 10 bases left in between. This CDR3 is built from 14 residues. Germline CDR1 reads SGHNT; CDR2 reads YENEEA. CDR3 DNA: TGTGCCAGCAGCGCAAAGGGTATGAACACTGAAGCTTTCTTT. Translation gives CASSAKGMNTEAFF.

The chain recombines TRBV27 with TRBJ2-7, with 11 bases that match TRBD2. With 2 bases clipped from V and 5 bases from J, the junction kept 11 bases outside the gene matches. In germline, CDR1 is MNHEY, CDR2 SMNVEV (reference sequence). The CDR3 totals 17 residues. For the CDR3, the DNA is TGTGCCAGCAGTTTAGCGACTAGCGGGAACTTGGGGCACGAGCAGTACTTC. This translates into CASSLATSGNLGHEQYF.

Only a few counts were recorded for this clonotype. V is TRBV27 and J is TRBJ2-5, with 11 bases aligning to TRBD2. The V and J ends lost 10 bases and 5 bases, in that order; junction bases with no gene match: 12. This CDR3 comprises 15 residues. Germline CDR1 and CDR2: MNHEY and SMNVEV (reference sequence). The CDR3 here is CATNILAGGVETQYF. CDR3 coding DNA: TGTGCCACCAACATTTTAGCGGGGGGGGTGGAGACCCAGTACTTC.

The V and J genes are TRBV7-9 and TRBJ2-7; D call uncertain. Germline CDR1 is SEHNR and CDR2 is FQNEAQ (reference sequence). The CDR3 has 12 residues. The V end was cut by 5 bases, the J end by 9 bases, with 14 bases between. CDR3 sequence: CASSPGPPAQYF. The CDR3 DNA follows: TGTGCCAGCAGCCCAGGCCCCCCGGCGCAGTACTTC.

The chain recombines TRBV5-5 with TRBJ2-1, with no clear D. V was cut by 7 bases and J by 2 bases, with 7 bases left in between. CDR1 and CDR2 (germline): SGHKS, YYEKEE (reference sequence). This CDR3 comprises 12 residues. The CDR3 is CASYYTYNEQFF. The CDR3 nucleotides are TGTGCCAGCTACTATACCTACAATGAGCAGTTCTTC. Drawing the rest from reference TRBV5-5 and TRBJ2-1, the complete variable domain is DAGVTQSPTHLIKTRGQQVTLRCSPISGHKSVSWYQQVLGQGPQFIFQYYEKEERGRGNFPDRFSARQFPNYSSELNVNALLLGDSALYLCASYYTYNEQFFGPGTRLTVL.

This clonotype was seen ten or more times. The rearrangement uses TRBV7-9 and TRBJ1-6, with 9 bases aligning to TRBD1. The CDR3 contains 14 residues. In germline, CDR1 is SEHNR, CDR2 FQNEAQ (reference sequence). V lost 5 bases to trimming and J lost 7 bases; unmatched junction nucleotides: 3. CDR3: CASSQGTGNSPLHF. For the CDR3, the DNA is TGTGCCAGCAGCCAGGGGACAGGGAATTCACCCCTCCACTTT.